This passage covers 9 T cell receptor beta chains from one sample sequenced in a study of blood T cell repertoires in COVID-19. Produced via immunoSEQ multiplex PCR; TCRdb's table is partial and in-frame only. The sample holds fewer than 250,000 clones; roughly four fifths are singletons and the top ten take about 4.8%. Sequencing was performed on peripheral blood. These receptors were obtained from a woman in her sixties or seventies with acute or convalescent COVID-19.

The V and J genes are TRBV7-9 and TRBJ2-1; 9 bases match TRBD1. Germline-derived CDR1 and CDR2 are SEHNR and FQNEAQ (reference sequence). The J segment lost 8 bases and the V segment lost 6 bases, leaving 8 bases of the junction unmatched. This CDR3 comprises 14 residues. CDR3: CASRRDRVIYEQFF. In nucleotides, the CDR3 is TGTGCCAGCAGACGGGACAGGGTTATCTATGAGCAGTTCTTC.

The chain combines TRBV7-2 with TRBJ1-4; TRBD1 agrees at 8 bases. CDR1 and CDR2 from the germline V gene are SGHTA and FQGNSA. J gave up 5 bases and V 1 base, and 3 bases lay outside the gene matches. The CDR3 is made up of 15 amino acids. Here the CDR3 DNA reads TGTGCCAGCAGCTTAGGGACAGGGATGAATGAAAAACTGTTTTTT. Translation gives CASSLGTGMNEKLFF.

The rearrangement joins TRBV3-1 (or the pseudogene TRBV3-2) to TRBJ1-6; 8 nucleotides align to TRBD1. The CDR3 runs to 15 residues. The trim removed 1 base at V and 7 bases at J, leaving 3 bases unmatched. Germline CDR1 and CDR2: LGHDT and YNNKEL (reference sequence). Here the CDR3 reads CASSQGAGGNSPLHF. The CDR3 DNA reads TGTGCCAGCAGCCAAGGTGCAGGGGGCAATTCACCCCTCCACTTT.

This sequence joins TRBV6-1 and TRBJ1-6, with D unclear. With 2 bases removed from V and 7 bases from J, the gap between germline ends came to 9 bases. The CDR3 spans 14 residues. Germline lookup yields CDR1 MNHNS and CDR2 SASEGT. CDR3 loop: CASSEPALNSPLHF. The CDR3 coding sequence is TGTGCCAGCAGTGAACCAGCGTTGAATTCACCCCTCCACTTT.

V is TRBV14 and J is TRBJ2-2, with TRBD1 identical over 11 bases. Unmatched junction bases numbered 2, after V lost 4 bases and J lost 4 bases. Germline V gene lookup returns CDR1 SGHDN and CDR2 FVKESK. The CDR3 totals 15 residues. The CDR3 sequence: CASSLGTGGTGELFF. The CDR3 coding sequence is TGTGCCAGCAGCCTAGGGACAGGGGGCACCGGGGAGCTGTTTTTT.

This chain joins TRBV7-2 and TRBJ1-5; D is perhaps TRBD1 (6 bases). CDR1 SGHTA and CDR2 FQGNSA come from the germline V gene. Trimming shortened V by 4 bases and J by 4 bases, and 11 bases separated the two germline ends. The CDR3 is 14 residues long. The CDR3 bases are TGTGCCAGCAGCTCGATGGGGGCGAATCAGCCCCAGCATTTT. It translates to CASSSMGANQPQHF.

V is TRBV3-1 (or the pseudogene TRBV3-2) and J is TRBJ1-5; TRBD1 aligns across 10 bases. CDR1 is LGHDT, CDR2 YNNKEL, per germline (reference sequence). V shed 0 bases, J shed 2 bases, and the junction held 7 bases outside the gene matches. The CDR3 spans 18 residues. CDR3: CASSQDGDRGVGNQPQHF. The CDR3 DNA follows: TGTGCCAGCAGCCAAGATGGGGACAGGGGAGTAGGCAATCAGCCCCAGCATTTT.

The CDR3 loop reads CASSYGLAGNSGELFF. The CDR3 nucleotides read TGTGCCAGCAGTTATGGACTAGCGGGGAATTCCGGGGAGCTGTTTTTT. V gene TRBV6-2 or TRBV6-3 combines with J gene TRBJ2-2, with 12 bases that match TRBD2. The CDR3 totals 16 residues. Per germline, CDR1 MNHEY and CDR2 SVGEGT. V trimming: 3 bases; J trimming: 6 bases; junction bases outside the gene matches: 5.

J is TRBJ1-2 and V is TRBV6-2 or TRBV6-3; 8 nucleotides agree with TRBD1. V lost 7 bases, J lost 4 bases, and 11 bases stayed unmatched. Per the germline V gene, CDR1 is MNHEY and CDR2 is SVGEGT. The length of the CDR3 is 15 residues. The chain's CDR3 is CASTPVDRGSYGYTF. In DNA form, the CDR3 reads TGTGCCAGCACCCCCGTCGACAGGGGCTCCTATGGCTACACCTTC.